The following is a TCR beta chain sequence with its context. The germline gives CDR1 SGHNT, CDR2 YYREEE (reference sequence). This CDR3 contains 13 residues. Germline trimming cut 4 bases from V and 15 bases from J; bases unmatched to any gene: 13. This table comes from immunoSEQ multiplex PCR, and its TCRdb copy is limited to in-frame clones, with some not included. The table records a few hundred thousand clones, over 75% of them present only once. The source of the sample is a study of blood T cell repertoires in COVID-19. Sequencing used peripheral blood. The receptor was isolated from a human donor in a cohort sampled during active COVID-19. The genes are TRBV5-4 and TRBJ2-1; TRBD2 matches 7 bases. CDR3 region: CASSPTPSAGSFF. CDR3 sequence (DNA): TGTGCCAGCAGCCCAACCCCCTCAGCGGGATCGTTCTTC.